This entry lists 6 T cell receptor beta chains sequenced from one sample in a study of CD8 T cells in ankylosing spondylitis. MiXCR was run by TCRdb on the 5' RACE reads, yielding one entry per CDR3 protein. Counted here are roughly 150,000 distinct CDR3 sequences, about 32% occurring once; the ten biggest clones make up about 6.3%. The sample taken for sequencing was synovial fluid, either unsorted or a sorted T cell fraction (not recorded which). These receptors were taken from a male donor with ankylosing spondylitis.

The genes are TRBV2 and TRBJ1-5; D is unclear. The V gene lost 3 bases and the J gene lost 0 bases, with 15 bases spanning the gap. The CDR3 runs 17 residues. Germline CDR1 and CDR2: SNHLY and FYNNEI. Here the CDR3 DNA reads TGTGCCAGCAGTGAGAATAGGCCCCCCTATAGCAATCAGCCCCAGCATTTT. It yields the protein CASSENRPPYSNQPQHF.

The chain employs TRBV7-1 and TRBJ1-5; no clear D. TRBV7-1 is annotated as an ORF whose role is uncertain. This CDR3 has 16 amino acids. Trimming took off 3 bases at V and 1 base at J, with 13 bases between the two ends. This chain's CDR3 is CASSSEGFLSNQPQHF. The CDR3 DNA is TGTGCCAGCAGCTCCGAAGGGTTCTTGAGCAATCAGCCCCAGCATTTT.

The CDR3 DNA reads TGCGCCAGCAGCTTATACGACAGGTCCGGGGCCAACGTCCTGACTTTC. Protein: CASSLYDRSGANVLTF. The gene calls are TRBV5-1 and TRBJ2-6; tentative D call: TRBD1 (6 bases). Germline CDR1 is SGHRS and CDR2 is YFSETQ. Trimming pared 2 bases from V and 4 bases from J, leaving 13 bases between. CDR3 length: 16 residues.

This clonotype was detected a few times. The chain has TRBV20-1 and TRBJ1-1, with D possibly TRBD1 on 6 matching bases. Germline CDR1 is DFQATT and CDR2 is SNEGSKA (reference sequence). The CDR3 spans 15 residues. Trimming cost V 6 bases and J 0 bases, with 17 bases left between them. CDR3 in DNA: TGCAGTGCCCCTGGGCGGGGGGCCCTGAACACTGAAGCTTTCTTT. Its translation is CSAPGRGALNTEAFF.

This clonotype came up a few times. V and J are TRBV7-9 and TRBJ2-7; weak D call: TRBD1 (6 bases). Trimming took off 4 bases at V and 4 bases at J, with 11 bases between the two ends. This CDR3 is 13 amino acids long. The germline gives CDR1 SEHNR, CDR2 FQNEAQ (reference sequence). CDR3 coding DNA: TGTGCCAGCAGCTCCAATACAGGGTACGAGCAGTACTTC. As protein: CASSSNTGYEQYF. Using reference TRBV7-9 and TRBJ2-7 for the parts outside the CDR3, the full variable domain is DTGVSQNPRHKITKRGQNVTFRCDPISEHNRLYWYRQTLGQGPEFLTYFQNEAQLEKSRLLSDRFSAERPKGSFSTLEIQRTEQGDSAMYLCASSSNTGYEQYFGPGTRLTVT.

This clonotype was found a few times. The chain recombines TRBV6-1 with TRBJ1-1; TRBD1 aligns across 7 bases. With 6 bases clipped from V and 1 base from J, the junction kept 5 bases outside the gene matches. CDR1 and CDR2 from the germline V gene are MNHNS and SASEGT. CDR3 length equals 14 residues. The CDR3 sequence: CASRNRGGNTEAFF. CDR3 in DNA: TGTGCCAGCAGAAACAGGGGTGGGAACACTGAAGCTTTCTTT.